The 12 T cell receptor beta chains below all came from one sample that was sequenced in a study of tumor and adjacent non-tumor tissue in lung cancer. TCRbeta libraries were built with three rounds of nested PCR, modified from ARM-PCR. TCRdb passed the multiplex PCR reads through MiXCR, listing each CDR3 protein once. The sample includes 200,000 to 250,000 distinct CDR3 sequences, about two thirds of them seen just once. The template was RNA from unsorted bulk tissue. Sequenced sample: lung tumor tissue. The receptors stem from a man aged 55 to 69 with non-small cell lung cancer.

There are a few counts of this clonotype. The chain employs TRBV4-2 and TRBJ2-5, with 14 bases fitting TRBD2. Germline V gene sequence: CDR1 LGHNA, CDR2 YNFKEQ. The CDR3 length is 15 residues. After removal of 4 bases from V and 4 bases from J, the junction contained 2 bases not matched to a gene. CDR3 nucleotides: TGTGCCAGCAGCCGGACTAGCGGGGGGCTAGAGACCCAGTACTTC. This gives the protein CASSRTSGGLETQYF.

On this clonotype: This may be a read error, as it is one base from a much larger clone. V usage is TRBV6-5 and J usage is TRBJ2-5, with a tentative D call TRBD2 (5 bases). This CDR3 spans 12 amino acids. Deletions cut 8 bases from V and 5 bases from J, with 12 bases between. Germline CDR1 and CDR2: MNHEY and SVGAGI. The CDR3 is CASPGSRETQYF. CDR3 nucleotides: TGTGCCAGCCCGGGGTCCCGTGAGACCCAGTACTTC.

The chain joins TRBV11-2 to TRBJ2-2; 11 bases map to TRBD1. The ends lost 9 bases at V and 6 bases at J; junction bases unmatched: 12. The length of the CDR3 is 16 residues. Germline V CDR1 and CDR2: SGHAT, FQNNGV. The CDR3 bases are TGTGCCAGAAGCAGAACTTTGGGACAGGGGGCCGGGGAGCTGTTTTTT. Translating it yields CARSRTLGQGAGELFF.

In regard to this clonotype: A read error is likely, as this CDR3 ends without the conserved phenylalanine or tryptophan. The chain links TRBV11-3 to TRBJ1-1; the D is unclear. This CDR3 is built from 15 residues. Germline V lookup: CDR1 SGHNT, CDR2 YENEEA. This chain's CDR3 is CVSSFADTVCTEAFL. The CDR3 coding sequence is TGTGTCAGCAGCTTCGCCGATACGGTCTGCACTGAAGCTTTCCTT.

This clonotype was observed many times. The J gene is TRBJ2-2, the V gene TRBV11-3; TRBD2 matches at 12 bases. Germline values: CDR1 SGHNT, CDR2 YENEEA. The CDR3 loop spans 17 amino acids. Unmatched junction bases numbered 9, after V lost 1 base and J lost 9 bases. The CDR3 sequence is CASSLAVTSGRGRELFF. Here the CDR3 DNA reads TGTGCCAGCAGCTTAGCCGTGACTAGCGGGAGAGGCCGGGAGCTGTTTTTT.

With respect to this clonotype: One end of the junction varies from germline; a read error may be responsible. The rearrangement uses TRBV6-2 or TRBV6-3 and TRBJ2-1; no firm D call. The CDR3 is made up of 13 amino acids. Germline-derived CDR1 and CDR2 are MNHEY and SVGEGT. The CDR3 sequence: CARSYLELREQFF. CDR3 DNA: TGTGCCAGAAGTTATCTAGAATTACGTGAGCAGTTCTTC.

This clonotype was detected only a few times. At one end the junction does not follow the germline gene, possibly because of a read error. This rearrangement joins TRBV20-1 to TRBJ2-2; TRBD2 is a possible D gene (5 bases). The CDR3 is made up of 9 amino acids. Germline V lookup: CDR1 DFQATT, CDR2 SNEGSKA (reference sequence). The CDR3 spells CSATGELIF. Here the CDR3 DNA reads TGCAGTGCTACCGGGGAGCTGATTTTT.

The J gene is TRBJ2-3, the V gene TRBV11-2, with TRBD2 matching over 10 bases. The CDR3 is 15 amino acids. Germline lookup yields CDR1 SGHAT and CDR2 FQNNGV. Here the CDR3 reads CGSSLERGGADTQYF. CDR3 nucleotides: TGTGGTAGCAGCTTAGAGCGGGGGGGCGCAGATACGCAGTATTTT.

The chain links TRBV5-1 to TRBJ1-2, with D possibly being TRBD1 (5 bases). The V end was cut by 1 base, the J end by 2 bases, with 6 bases between. Germline values: CDR1 SGHRS, CDR2 YFSETQ. This CDR3 comprises 13 residues. The CDR3 protein is CASSLRGNYGYTF. CDR3 in DNA: TGCGCCAGCAGCTTGAGGGGCAACTATGGCTACACCTTC.

With regard to this clonotype: No conserved phenylalanine or tryptophan is present at the end of the CDR3, so a read error is the likely explanation. The chain recombines TRBV6-5 with TRBJ2-1; 9 bases are a match to TRBD2. The V gene end was trimmed by 0 bases and the J gene end by 7 bases; junction bases not matched to a gene: 7. This CDR3 is built from 16 residues. Germline CDR1 MNHEY, CDR2 SVGAGI. CDR3 residues: CASSYSLAGEYNEQFL. DNA of the CDR3: TGTGCCAGCAGTTACTCCTTAGCGGGAGAGTATAATGAGCAGTTCTTA.

This clonotype was detected only once. One end of the junction varies from germline; a read error may be responsible. This chain links TRBV11-3 with TRBJ2-2; TRBD2 is a possible D gene (6 bases). The germline gives CDR1 SGHNT, CDR2 YENEEA. The CDR3 length is 14 residues. CDR3 loop: CARSLAGLGGRLFF. Here the CDR3 DNA reads TGTGCCAGAAGCTTAGCCGGACTGGGGGGAAGGCTGTTTTTT.

The chain joins TRBV5-4 to TRBJ1-3; D is possibly TRBD1 (5 bases). This CDR3 contains 14 residues. Trimming removed 2 bases at V and 4 bases at J, with 10 bases between. Per germline, CDR1 SGHNT and CDR2 YYREEE (reference sequence). CDR3 DNA: TGTGCCAGCAGCTTCTCAGGGATGGGAAACACCATATATTTT. As protein: CASSFSGMGNTIYF.